The rows below give T cell receptor beta chains drawn from one sample of a study of OX40 agonist ivuxolimab in advanced cancers. TCRdb's table, derived via immunoSEQ multiplex PCR, lists solely in-frame clones and lacks some. In the table there are tens of thousands of clones, around 84% of which are singletons. The sequences come from CD4+ or CD8+ T cells sorted from blood, collected in a trial of the OX40 agonist ivuxolimab. The receptors shown here come from an adult with an advanced solid tumor such as melanoma, head and neck, liver or kidney cancer. Each CDR3 is given with its conserved first and last residue. D genes are given only for firm matches. Not every row has a clone size; where given, it reads once, few, many or a size class.

clone size: NA
V gene: TRBV29-1
D gene: NA
J gene: TRBJ1-4
CDR3 DNA: TGCAGCGTTGTGACGGGGCGAAGTGAAAAACTGTTTTTT
CDR3 protein: CSVVTGRSEKLFF

clone size: NA
V gene: TRBV25-1
D gene: TRBD2
J gene: TRBJ2-1
CDR3 DNA: TGTGCCAGCAGTGACGCCATTAGCGGGAGGGGGAATGAGCAGTTCTTC
CDR3 protein: CASSDAISGRGNEQFF

clone size: NA
V gene: TRBV5-1
D gene: TRBD1
J gene: TRBJ1-1
CDR3 DNA: TGCGCCAGCAGCATGGCCCCGACAGGGGCGAAGGAAGCTTTCTTT
CDR3 protein: CASSMAPTGAKEAFF

clone size: NA
V gene: TRBV6-1
D gene: NA
J gene: TRBJ2-2
CDR3 DNA: TGTGCCAGCAGTATCCGGGGAGGCGCCGGGGAGCTGTTTTTT
CDR3 protein: CASSIRGGAGELFF

clone size: NA
V gene: TRBV30
D gene: NA
J gene: TRBJ2-5
CDR3 DNA: TGTGCCTGGAGTGTACCCGGTGACGGCCAAGAGACCCAGTACTTC
CDR3 protein: CAWSVPGDGQETQYF

clone size: NA
V gene: TRBV19
D gene: TRBD2
J gene: TRBJ2-3
CDR3 DNA: TGTGCCAGTAGCTGGGGACTAGCGGGCACAGATACGCAGTATTTT
CDR3 protein: CASSWGLAGTDTQYF

clone size: NA
V gene: TRBV19
D gene: NA
J gene: TRBJ2-1
CDR3 DNA: TGTGCCAGTAGTATAGTCGTAGCCGTCGATGAGCAGTTCTTC
CDR3 protein: CASSIVVAVDEQFF

clone size: once
V gene: TRBV5-5
D gene: TRBD1
J gene: TRBJ1-5
CDR3 DNA: TGTGCCAGCAGTAGGGACAGGCGCAATCAGCCCCAGCATTTT
CDR3 protein: CASSRDRRNQPQHF

clone size: NA
V gene: TRBV2
D gene: NA
J gene: TRBJ1-3
CDR3 DNA: TGTGCCAGCCGGTCGGGGGGCTCTGGAAACACCATATATTTT
CDR3 protein: CASRSGGSGNTIYF

clone size: NA
V gene: TRBV5-1
D gene: NA
J gene: TRBJ1-4
CDR3 DNA: TGCGCCAGCAGCGCGCAGGGGACGGGGAATGAAAAACTGTTTTTT
CDR3 protein: CASSAQGTGNEKLFF

clone size: NA
V gene: TRBV6-5
D gene: NA
J gene: TRBJ1-1
CDR3 DNA: TGTGCCAGCAGTAAAAGGGGGACTGAAGCTTTCTTT
CDR3 protein: CASSKRGTEAFF

clone size: NA
V gene: TRBV10-1
D gene: NA
J gene: TRBJ2-3
CDR3 DNA: TGCGCCAGCAGTCCGGCTTCAGATACGCAGTATTTT
CDR3 protein: CASSPASDTQYF

clone size: NA
V gene: TRBV7-9
D gene: TRBD1
J gene: TRBJ1-1
CDR3 DNA: TGTGCCAGCAGCTCAGGACAGGCATGGACTGAAGCTTTCTTT
CDR3 protein: CASSSGQAWTEAFF

clone size: NA
V gene: TRBV10-3
D gene: TRBD2
J gene: TRBJ2-3
CDR3 DNA: TGTGCCATCAGTGAGTCGGGCGGGACTAGCGGGAGCGAGGGCACAGATACGCAGTATTTT
CDR3 protein: CAISESGGTSGSEGTDTQYF